These 7 T cell receptor beta chains were all obtained from the same sample, sequenced in a study of glioma-infiltrating T cells. Amplification of TCR alpha and beta CDR3 regions from RNA used iRepertoire nested multiplex PCR. In TCRdb, the multiplex PCR reads were re-called with MiXCR into one record per CDR3 protein. The table lists 95,000 to 150,000 distinct CDR3 sequences, approximately 25% of them singletons. The sequenced sample was glioma tissue, nonneoplastic brain tissue, or PBMCs (not recorded which). The receptors were gathered from a human donor with low-grade glioma or glioblastoma, undergoing nonglioma brain surgery, or in good health (not recorded which).

This clonotype was detected ten times or more. V and J are TRBV20-1 and TRBJ2-7; TRBD1 matches 10 bases. V dropped 6 bases and J dropped 6; count of bases not matched to a gene: 5. This CDR3 is built from 12 residues. CDR1 is DFQATT and CDR2 is SNEGSKA in the germline V gene (reference sequence). CDR3 in amino acids: CSAGTGDSEQYF. DNA for the CDR3: TGCAGTGCCGGGACAGGGGATAGCGAGCAGTACTTC.

In this sample, this clonotype turned up many times. The rearrangement joins TRBV7-2 to TRBJ2-7, with a weak D call TRBD1 (7 bases). Trimming cost V 1 base and J 5 bases, with 12 bases left between them. CDR1 is SGHTA, CDR2 FQGNSA, per germline. This CDR3 has 14 amino acids. The CDR3 reads CASSLVLRGDEQYF. Written as DNA, the CDR3 is TGTGCCAGCAGCTTAGTCCTCAGGGGGGACGAGCAGTACTTC.

This clonotype was recorded at least ten times. The V call is TRBV6-2 or TRBV6-3, the J call TRBJ2-1; no clear D gene. Trimming took 4 bases from V and 8 from J, leaving 6 bases between them. The CDR3 contains 11 residues. Per germline, CDR1 MNHEY and CDR2 SVGEGT. CDR3 in amino acids: CASSWLDEQFF. The DNA of the CDR3 is TGTGCCAGCAGTTGGCTAGATGAGCAGTTCTTC.

Concerning this clonotype itself: Given a much more abundant clone one base away, this may be a read error. J is TRBJ2-7 and V is TRBV24-1; D perhaps matches TRBD1 (6 bases). The germline V gene has CDR1 KGHDR and CDR2 SFDVKD. V shed 12 bases and J shed 1 base, with 15 bases lying between them. CDR3 length: 13 residues. As DNA, the CDR3 is TGTGCCGTGCAAGGGACAAAGTCCTACGAGCAGTACTTC. Its protein is CAVQGTKSYEQYF.

This clonotype has at least ten counts. The chain recombines TRBV18 with TRBJ2-7, with 13 positions matching TRBD2. The junction had 3 bases not matched to a gene; V was cut back by 2 bases and J by 5 bases. CDR1 and CDR2 (germline): KGHSH, LQKENI. The CDR3 consists of 15 residues. The DNA for the CDR3 is TGTGCCAGCTCACCAACGGGACTAGCGGGACACGAGCAGTACTTC. It yields the protein CASSPTGLAGHEQYF.

This clonotype was detected only a few times. The genes are TRBV7-3 and TRBJ1-1; TRBD1 aligns across 7 bases. The trim removed 4 bases at V and 4 bases at J, leaving 6 bases unmatched. The germline V gene encodes CDR1 SGHTA and CDR2 FQGTGA. CDR3 length: 14 residues. In DNA form, the CDR3 reads TGTGCCAGCAGCTCACAGGGGCAGGCCACTGAAGCTTTCTTT. Translated: CASSSQGQATEAFF.

This clonotype was seen ten or more times. V gene TRBV4-1 combines with J gene TRBJ2-3; 10 bases agree with TRBD2. The CDR3 runs 17 residues. Trimming removed 2 bases from V and 5 bases from J; junction bases left unmatched: 10. Per the germline V gene, CDR1 is MGHRA and CDR2 is YSYEKL. In nucleotides, the CDR3 is TGCGCCAGCAGCCAAACCCCCCTAGCGGGAGATAGAGATACGCAGTATTTT. Amino acid sequence: CASSQTPLAGDRDTQYF.